The 13 T cell receptor beta chains in this list originate from one sample, sequenced in a study of beta chain features in type 1 diabetes. Their recognized antigens are unknown. Whole-study findings and limits: Moderately but significantly shorter TCRB CDR3s were found in Type 1 diabetes patients in all four CD4+ subsets.

cDNA synthesis used the whole RNA isolate, giving expressed TCRB sequences. Sequencing used immunoSEQ multiplex PCR; TCRdb keeps in-frame clones, though not all of them. This sample has 600,000 to 700,000 clones, with 9.5% to 15% found just once. Sequencing was performed on naive CD4+ T cells from blood. The source is a man under 40 with type 1 diabetes.

The chain joins TRBV7-2 to TRBJ1-5; D uncertain. The CDR3 spans 17 residues. V lost 2 bases to trimming and J lost 0 bases, with 14 bases between them. Germline-derived CDR1 and CDR2 are SGHTA and FQGNSA. The DNA of the CDR3 is TGTGCCAGCAGCTTACCGGCGGGCTCCAATAGCAATCAGCCCCAGCATTTT. Protein: CASSLPAGSNSNQPQHF.

The CDR3 spells CASSQDGGGTRGGYTF. DNA of the CDR3: TGCGCCAGCAGCCAAGACGGCGGGGGAACAAGGGGCGGCTACACCTTC. This chain connects TRBV4-3 to TRBJ1-2; perhaps TRBD1 as D (5 bases). The V end was cut by 0 bases, the J end by 8 bases, with 19 bases between. The CDR3 covers 16 residues. Germline CDR1 and CDR2: LGHNA and YSLEER.

The rearrangement uses TRBV5-1 and TRBJ1-6; 7 nucleotides match TRBD1. Germline V CDR1 and CDR2: SGHRS, YFSETQ. J gave up 10 bases and V 3 bases, and 10 bases lay outside the gene matches. The length of the CDR3 is 15 residues. CDR3 in amino acids: CASSSYDRENSPLHF. CDR3 DNA: TGCGCCAGCAGCTCCTATGACAGGGAGAACTCACCCCTCCACTTT. Full variable domain (missing parts from reference TRBV5-1 and TRBJ1-6): KAGVTQTPRYLIKTRGQQVTLSCSPISGHRSVSWYQQTPGQGLQFLFEYFSETQRNKGNFPGRFSGRQFSNSRSEMNVSTLELGDSALYLCASSSYDRENSPLHFGNGTRLTVT.

The table lists this clone with a few counts. The rearrangement uses TRBV29-1 and TRBJ1-1, with TRBD1 as a possible D gene (6 bases). The V gene lost 8 bases and the J gene lost 3 bases, with 10 bases spanning the gap. This CDR3 spans 11 amino acids. CDR1 and CDR2 (germline): SQVTM, ANQGSEA. CDR3 bases: TGCAGCACTTACAGGGACACTGAAGCTTTCTTT. This gives the protein CSTYRDTEAFF.

This clone was seen a few times. The chain recombines TRBV10-3 with TRBJ1-2; D gene ambiguous. V lost 3 bases and J lost 8, with 7 bases in between. Germline V CDR1 and CDR2: ENHRY, SYGVKD. CDR3 size: 11 residues. The CDR3 DNA follows: TGTGCCATCAGTGACTCGGGCGGCTACACCTTC. Protein sequence: CAISDSGGYTF.

This clone has a handful of counts. The gene calls are TRBV7-2 and TRBJ1-6; TRBD1 is a possible D gene (5 bases). Germline lookup yields CDR1 SGHTA and CDR2 FQGNSA. The CDR3 spans 14 residues. Trimming pared 0 bases from V and 7 bases from J, leaving 7 bases between. Here the CDR3 DNA reads TGTGCCAGCAGCTTAGCCCAGGGCAATTCACCCCTCCACTTT. This sequence encodes CASSLAQGNSPLHF.

The chain combines TRBV20-1 with TRBJ2-5; D is perhaps TRBD1 (6 bases). The CDR3 sequence is 11 residues long. CDR1 DFQATT and CDR2 SNEGSKA come from the germline V gene (reference sequence). CDR3 nucleotides: TGCAGCCTCAGGGGTGGGGAGACCCAGTACTTC. This codes for CSLRGGETQYF.

This clone turned up a few times. The V call is TRBV4-2, the J call TRBJ2-2, with TRBD1 as a possible D gene (6 bases). With 0 bases removed from V and 7 bases from J, the gap between germline ends came to 15 bases. Per germline, CDR1 LGHNA and CDR2 YNFKEQ. There are 16 residues in the CDR3. The CDR3 coding sequence is TGTGCCAGCAGCCAAGAAGGCAGGGGAAAGCTCGGGGAGCTGTTTTTT. It specifies CASSQEGRGKLGELFF.

This chain connects TRBV5-1 to TRBJ2-3; TRBD2 is a possible D gene (6 bases). Trimming removed 4 bases from V and 4 bases from J, with 16 bases in between. Germline CDR1 is SGHRS and CDR2 is YFSETQ. The CDR3 spans 15 residues. The DNA for the CDR3 is TGCGCCAGCAGCATGGACTACCTCGGGGCAGATACGCAGTATTTT. Amino acids: CASSMDYLGADTQYF.

This clone was observed a few times. V is TRBV11-2 and J is TRBJ1-2, with D perhaps matching TRBD1 (6 bases). The V end was cut by 3 bases, the J end by 4 bases, with 12 bases between. The V gene's germline CDR1 is SGHAT and CDR2 FQNNGV. This CDR3 comprises 14 residues. DNA of the CDR3: TGTGCCAGCAGCTTCAACAGGGATACCTATGGCTACACCTTC. Translation: CASSFNRDTYGYTF.

The rearrangement links TRBV30 to TRBJ2-3; possible D gene TRBD1, 5 bases. CDR3 length: 12 residues. V was trimmed by 5 bases and J by 4 bases, leaving 10 bases between them. Germline V gene lookup returns CDR1 GTSNPN and CDR2 SVGIG (reference sequence). CDR3 bases: TGTGCCTGGGGTGGGGCGGCAGATACGCAGTATTTT. Its protein product is CAWGGAADTQYF. The complete variable domain, with remaining parts taken from reference TRBV30 and TRBJ2-3, reads SQTIHQWPATLVQPVGSPLSLECTVEGTSNPNLYWYRQAAGRGLQLLFYSVGIGQISSEVPQNLSASRPQDRQFILSSKKLLLSDSGFYLCAWGGAADTQYFGPGTRLTVL.

The chain joins TRBV4-3 to TRBJ2-3; perhaps TRBD2 as D (6 bases). CDR3 length: 16 amino acids. Germline CDR1 reads LGHNA; CDR2 reads YSLEER. The ends were cut back, 0 bases at V and 1 base at J, with 11 bases in the middle. This chain's CDR3 is CASSQDGTRRTDTQYF. CDR3 DNA: TGCGCCAGCAGCCAAGATGGGACTCGCCGCACAGATACGCAGTATTTT.

This clone was counted between two and nine times. The rearrangement links TRBV29-1 to TRBJ1-4, with a possible D match to TRBD1 (5 bases). Germline loops: CDR1 SQVTM, CDR2 ANQGSEA. The CDR3 length is 14 residues. V lost 6 bases, J lost 6 bases, and 17 bases lay in between. CDR3 DNA sequence: TGCAGCGTGCCGGGACGGACGGGGGATGAAAAACTGTTTTTT. Protein sequence: CSVPGRTGDEKLFF. Drawing the rest from reference TRBV29-1 and TRBJ1-4, the complete variable domain is SAVISQKPSRDICQRGTSLTIQCQVDSQVTMMFWYRQQPGQSLTLIATANQGSEATYESGFVIDKFPISRPNLTFSTLTVSNMSPEDSSIYLCSVPGRTGDEKLFFGSGTQLSVL.